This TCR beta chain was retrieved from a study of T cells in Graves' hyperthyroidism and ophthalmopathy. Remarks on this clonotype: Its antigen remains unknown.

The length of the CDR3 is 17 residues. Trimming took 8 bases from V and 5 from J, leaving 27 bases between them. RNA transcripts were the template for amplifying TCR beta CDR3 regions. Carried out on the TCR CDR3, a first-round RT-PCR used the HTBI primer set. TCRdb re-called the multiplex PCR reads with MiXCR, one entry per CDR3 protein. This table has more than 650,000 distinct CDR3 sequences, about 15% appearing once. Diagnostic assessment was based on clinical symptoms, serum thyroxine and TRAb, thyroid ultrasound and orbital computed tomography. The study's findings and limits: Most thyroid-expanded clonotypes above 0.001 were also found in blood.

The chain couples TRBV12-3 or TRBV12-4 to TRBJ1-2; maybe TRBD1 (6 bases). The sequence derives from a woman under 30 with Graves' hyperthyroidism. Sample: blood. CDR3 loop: CASLSAQYRVNSYGYTF. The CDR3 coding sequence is TGTGCCAGCCTATCCGCCCAATACAGGGTTAACTCTTATGGCTACACCTTC.